The text below deals with one T cell receptor (beta chain). No antigen is known for it. This record comes from a study of T cell responses to AZD1222 COVID-19 vaccine. Method: immunoSEQ multiplex PCR; TCRdb's copy keeps in-frame clones and lacks some. The sample contains some 150,000 clones, roughly nine tenths of which appear only once. Broader study findings: Clonal diversity was possibly underestimated, and the donors were mostly white British, with more females.

Source: peripheral blood, taken on day 0 of MenACWY control vaccination. This receptor was taken from an adult in good health.

The DNA for the CDR3 is TGTGCCAGTAGTATCCAGGGGTTCAATCAGCCCCAGCATTTT. This sequence encodes CASSIQGFNQPQHF. The chain employs TRBV19 and TRBJ1-5; a weak D match, TRBD1 (6 bases). Between the trimmed V and J ends, which lost 3 bases and 3 bases, there was a span of 9 bases. Looked up from germline, CDR1 is LNHDA and CDR2 is SQIVND (reference sequence). CDR3 size: 14 residues.